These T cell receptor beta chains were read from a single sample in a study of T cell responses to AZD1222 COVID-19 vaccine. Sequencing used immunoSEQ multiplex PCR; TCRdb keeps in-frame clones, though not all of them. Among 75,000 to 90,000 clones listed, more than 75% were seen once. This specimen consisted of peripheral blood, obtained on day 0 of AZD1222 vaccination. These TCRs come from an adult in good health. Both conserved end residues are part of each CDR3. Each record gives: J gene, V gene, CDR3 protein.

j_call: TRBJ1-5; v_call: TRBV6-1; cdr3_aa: CASSEWGSRILQGPQHF
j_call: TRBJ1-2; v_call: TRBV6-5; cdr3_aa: CASRQGASIYGYTF
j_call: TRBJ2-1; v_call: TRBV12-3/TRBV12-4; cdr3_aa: CASRPGQVNEQFF
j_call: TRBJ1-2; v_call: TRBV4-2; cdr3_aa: CASSQDLGGSSNYGYTF
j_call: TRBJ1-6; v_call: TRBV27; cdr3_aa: CASSLSRTLENSPLHF
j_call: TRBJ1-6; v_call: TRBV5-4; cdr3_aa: CASSFRGSPLHF
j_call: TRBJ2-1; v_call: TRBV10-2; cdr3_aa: CASSRNPTSDEQFF
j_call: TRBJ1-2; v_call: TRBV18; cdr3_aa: CASSPPGQGLQGGYTF
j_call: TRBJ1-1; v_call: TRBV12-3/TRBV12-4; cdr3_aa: CASSRTGRTEAFF
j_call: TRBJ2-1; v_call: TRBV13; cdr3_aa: CASSLGLFYASSYNEQFF
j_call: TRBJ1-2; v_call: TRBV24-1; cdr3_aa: CATSDTSGRSYGYTF
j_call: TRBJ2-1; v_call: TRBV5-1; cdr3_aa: CASSLSGQGHNEQFF
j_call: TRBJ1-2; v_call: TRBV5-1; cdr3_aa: CASSLKVTALNYGYTF